This record covers a single T cell receptor beta chain. This clone was seen many times. Its cognate antigen has yet to be identified. Base qualities were left out, and no much larger clone turns up one base away. In the germline V gene, CDR1 corresponds to SGHRS and CDR2 to YFSETQ. Ends trimmed: V by 7 bases, J by 5 bases; bases unmatched to a gene: 21. The cysteine opens and the phenylalanine closes a CDR3 of 18 amino acids. Only the CDR3 portion is preserved as DNA: 54 bases, with reading frame beginning at the first base. This record belongs to a study of T cell responses to AZD1222 COVID-19 vaccine (dated by TCRdb to about 2021). Concerning the study at large: AZD1222 recipients given second doses at about 4 weeks or at about 12 weeks were pooled, since spike-specific TCR depth and breadth were not found to differ between the two schedules. A total of around 240 trial participants underwent TCR sequencing, of whom 200 to 220 had received two doses of AZD1222 and about 25 had received two doses of the MenACWY control vaccine. Trial participants were enrolled by age into 18-55, 56-69 and 70-plus year subgroups, with roughly 150, 30 and 60 TCR-sequenced participants respectively. Paper-wide results and their limitations: Epitopes outside the regions mutated in the B.1.351 and B.1.1.7 variants were reportedly recognized by nearly half of the unique spike-specific TCRs. A significant rise in spike-specific TCR breadth and depth was observed after two AZD1222 doses relative to day 0 and relative to MenACWY recipients. Because no day 14 peak-response samples were available, repertoires were characterized only after the peak T cell response. The whole spike protein was spanned by vaccine-associated CD4 TCRs, and dominant responses were seen in regions 160-218 and 743-854. In the small 56-69-year group, the increase in depth fell short of significance, most likely because of low power. Most participants were white British and females outnumbered males, and the authors suggested that clonal diversity may have been underestimated. Conclusions about previously exposed vaccinees were limited because only six or seven AZD1222 recipients were SARS-CoV-2 seropositive at baseline.

The CDR3 regions of human TCRbeta chains were subjected to immunosequencing. As for the authors' bioinformatics: Repertoire TCRs were matched against a reference library of SARS-CoV-2-specific TCRs generated with the MIRA antigen-specificity platform. Breadth meant the fraction of unique TCRs that were SARS-CoV-2-associated, whereas depth meant the fraction of total T cells that were SARS-CoV-2-associated. Each spike-specific TCR was assigned to its reactive spike region and to a CD4 or CD8 class using the MIRA data. Log10-transformed breadth and depth values were compared by one-way ANOVA with Sidak's multiple comparisons tests. TCRdb took this table from immuneACCESS and kept in-frame rearrangements with V and J called. Such tables lack part of the clones; where checked against another copy, unresolved V genes explain under half of the gap, and the rest is unexplained. That table furnishes V, J and clone size, whereas the DNA furnished D and trimming. This sample holds 150,000 or so clones; roughly nine tenths were observed only once. Just over 5% of the sample is held by the ten biggest clonotypes.

Taken with the paper, the label for time point translates to: baseline before first vaccination. Samples from vaccinated people were obtained from the UK trials COV001 and COV002, which included a single-blind randomized controlled phase 2/3 trial of AZD1222 (ChAdOx1 nCoV-19) in healthy adults. Trial participant PBMC samples were collected at day 0 and day 28 after the second dose for TCRbeta chain sequencing. Material: peripheral blood, obtained on day 0 of AZD1222 vaccination. The sequence is built from TRBV5-1 and TRBJ2-7, with 10 bases matching TRBD2. This clonotype was obtained from an adult in good health. For the CDR3, the sequence is CASRGLAGVVGQQNEQYF. The DNA reads TGCGCCAGCCGGGGGCTAGCGGGAGTGGTCGGGCAACAGAACGAGCAGTACTTC.